The 21 T cell receptor beta chains listed next were all sequenced from one sample in a study of blood T cell repertoires in COVID-19. Using immunoSEQ multiplex PCR, the repertoire was profiled, and TCRdb retains in-frame clones only, with some absent. This table holds some 50,000 clones, 70% to 85% found once. Material: peripheral blood. The receptors stem from a human donor in a cohort sampled during active COVID-19.

The gene calls are TRBV5-8 and TRBJ2-5; TRBD2 aligns across 15 bases. The ends lost 4 bases at V and 2 bases at J; junction bases unmatched: 9. The V gene's germline CDR1 is SGHTS and CDR2 YDEGEE. CDR3 length: 18 residues. CDR3 DNA sequence: TGTGCCAGCAGCCCGGGAGGGACTAGCGGGAGGTTACAAGAGACCCAGTACTTC. This sequence encodes CASSPGGTSGRLQETQYF. The complete variable domain, with remaining parts taken from reference TRBV5-8 and TRBJ2-5, reads EAGVTQSPTHLIKTRGQQATLRCSPISGHTSVYWYQQALGLGLQFLLWYDEGEERNRGNFPPRFSGRQFPNYSSELNVNALELEDSALYLCASSPGGTSGRLQETQYFGPGTRLLVL.

The rearrangement uses TRBV6-2 or TRBV6-3 and TRBJ2-3; D unclear. The V gene's germline CDR1 is MNHEY and CDR2 SVGEGT. The ends were cut back, 3 bases at V and 2 bases at J, with 12 bases in the middle. This CDR3 is built from 15 residues. CDR3 protein: CASSYQPPITDTQYF. The CDR3 DNA follows: TGTGCCAGCAGTTATCAACCTCCTATCACAGATACGCAGTATTTT.

This clone was detected once. The rearrangement links TRBV7-2 to TRBJ1-5; D unclear. Trimming stripped 5 bases from V and 1 base from J, with 12 bases between. The germline gives CDR1 SGHTA, CDR2 FQGNSA. There are 15 residues in the CDR3. The CDR3 nucleotides read TGTGCCAGCAGCAAACAACGGGGAAGCAATCAGCCCCAGCATTTT. Protein sequence: CASSKQRGSNQPQHF.

The chain couples TRBV15 to TRBJ1-2; 7 positions match TRBD1. V shed 0 bases and J 3 bases; nucleotides not matched to a gene: 16. This CDR3 has 19 amino acids. Germline CDR1 and CDR2: LNHNV and YYDKDF (reference sequence). The CDR3 DNA is TGTGCCACCAGCAGAGATTTGGCCGACAGGGTTTTGGTGGACTATGGCTACACCTTC. Translation gives CATSRDLADRVLVDYGYTF.

V gene TRBV30 combines with J gene TRBJ1-1; D gene uncertain. V was clipped by 4 bases and J by 8 bases, with 11 bases between them. The V gene's germline CDR1 is GTSNPN and CDR2 SVGIG (reference sequence). This CDR3 spans 11 amino acids. The CDR3 region has the DNA TGTGCCTGGAACTACCACGGGGAAGCTTTCTTT. This encodes CAWNYHGEAFF. The full variable domain, completed using reference TRBV30 and TRBJ1-1, is SQTIHQWPATLVQPVGSPLSLECTVEGTSNPNLYWYRQAAGRGLQLLFYSVGIGQISSEVPQNLSASRPQDRQFILSSKKLLLSDSGFYLCAWNYHGEAFFGQGTRLTVV.

The chain is built from TRBV18 and TRBJ2-3; 13 positions match TRBD2. Germline V gene data show CDR1 as KGHSH and CDR2 as LQKENI. This CDR3 region has 16 residues. The V and J ends lost 4 bases and 6 bases, in that order; junction bases with no gene match: 7. CDR3 DNA: TGTGCCAGCTCACTTAGGACTAGCGGGAGCGGTGATACGCAGTATTTT. Its protein is CASSLRTSGSGDTQYF.

This clone was seen only a few times. The CDR3 region has the DNA TGTGCCAGCTCACCCCGGAGGACTGAAGCTTTCTTT. This translates into CASSPRRTEAFF. The V call is TRBV18, the J call TRBJ1-1; D is unresolved. The CDR3 covers 12 residues. Germline-derived CDR1 and CDR2 are KGHSH and LQKENI. Trimming cost V 3 bases and J 5 bases, with 7 bases left between them. Together with reference TRBV18 and TRBJ1-1, the CDR3 gives the full variable domain: NAGVMQNPRHLVRRRGQEARLRCSPMKGHSHVYWYRQLPEEGLKFMVYLQKENIIDESGMPKERFSAEFPKEGPSILRIQQVVRGDSAAYFCASSPRRTEAFFGQGTRLTVV.

This clone appeared once. The gene calls are TRBV28 and TRBJ2-7; 11 bases are shared with TRBD2. With V trimmed by 6 bases and J by 7 bases, 8 bases remained unmatched. Per the germline V gene, CDR1 is MDHEN and CDR2 is SYDVKM. This CDR3 comprises 14 residues. CDR3 sequence reads: CASSKTSGSAEQYF. CDR3 nucleotide sequence: TGTGCCAGCAGCAAAACTAGCGGGAGTGCGGAGCAGTACTTC.

This clone has only one observation. J is TRBJ2-1 and V is TRBV30, with 7 nucleotides matching TRBD2. From germline, CDR1 is GTSNPN and CDR2 SVGIG (reference sequence). Trimming removed 2 bases from V and 7 bases from J; junction bases left unmatched: 11. This CDR3 contains 15 residues. CDR3 bases: TGTGCCTGGAGTCCCCGGGTCGGGGGGTGGAATGAGCAGTTCTTC. Residues: CAWSPRVGGWNEQFF. Drawing the rest from reference TRBV30 and TRBJ2-1, the complete variable domain is SQTIHQWPATLVQPVGSPLSLECTVEGTSNPNLYWYRQAAGRGLQLLFYSVGIGQISSEVPQNLSASRPQDRQFILSSKKLLLSDSGFYLCAWSPRVGGWNEQFFGPGTRLTVL.

The chain has TRBV6-2 or TRBV6-3 and TRBJ1-2, with 9 bases fitting TRBD1. V shed 6 bases and J 4 bases; nucleotides not matched to a gene: 12. Germline CDR1 MNHEY, CDR2 SVGEGT. The CDR3 consists of 16 residues. The CDR3 loop is CASRPITGQGPYGYTF. CDR3 nucleotides: TGTGCCAGCAGACCTATCACGGGACAGGGACCCTATGGCTACACCTTC.

CDR3 region: CASSQVAPELFF. CDR3 sequence (DNA): TGTGCCAGCAGCCAAGTGGCCCCGGAGCTGTTTTTT. The chain couples TRBV3-1 (or the pseudogene TRBV3-2) to TRBJ2-2; D is unclear. The CDR3 contains 12 residues. V was pared by 1 base and J by 10 bases, with 7 bases between. Germline-derived CDR1 and CDR2 are LGHDT and YNNKEL (reference sequence).

The chain has TRBV5-1 and TRBJ1-1; TRBD1 aligns across 8 bases. Germline CDR1 reads SGHRS; CDR2 reads YFSETQ. With 4 bases clipped from V and 4 bases from J, the junction kept 9 bases outside the gene matches. The CDR3 spans 15 residues. The CDR3 DNA follows: TGCGCCAGCAGCACGGCCTCCAGGGGGCTCACTGAAGCTTTCTTT. This codes for CASSTASRGLTEAFF. Together with reference TRBV5-1 and TRBJ1-1, the CDR3 gives the full variable domain: KAGVTQTPRYLIKTRGQQVTLSCSPISGHRSVSWYQQTPGQGLQFLFEYFSETQRNKGNFPGRFSGRQFSNSRSEMNVSTLELGDSALYLCASSTASRGLTEAFFGQGTRLTVV.

This clone is medium-sized. In DNA, the CDR3 is TGCGCCAGCAGCCCTACCTCGGGAGGGACAAAGTCACCCCTCCACTTT. Translation gives CASSPTSGGTKSPLHF. The J gene is TRBJ1-6, the V gene TRBV4-3, with a possible D match to TRBD1 (6 bases). CDR1 and CDR2 (germline): LGHNA, YSLEER. The V end lost 4 bases, the J end lost 10 bases, and 20 bases lay between the germline ends. The CDR3 extends over 16 amino acids.

This clone was detected only once. The chain recombines TRBV5-1 with TRBJ2-2, with D possibly matching TRBD1 (6 bases). The CDR3 loop spans 17 amino acids. CDR1 is SGHRS and CDR2 is YFSETQ in the germline V gene. Trimming shortened V by 1 base and J by 0 bases, and 13 bases separated the two germline ends. The CDR3 DNA reads TGCGCCAGCAGCTTGCGTCCCGGGACAACGAACACCGGGGAGCTGTTTTTT. Translation gives CASSLRPGTTNTGELFF.

This clone showed up just a few times. The V and J genes are TRBV30 and TRBJ1-1; perhaps TRBD1 as D (6 bases). In germline, CDR1 is GTSNPN, CDR2 SVGIG (reference sequence). The CDR3 sequence is 13 residues long. Trimming took 2 bases from V and 4 from J, leaving 11 bases between them. The CDR3 DNA follows: TGTGCCTGGAGTAAACAGGGCGGCACTGAAGCTTTCTTT. Translation: CAWSKQGGTEAFF.

J is TRBJ2-7 and V is TRBV2, with 11 bases that match TRBD1. Germline V gene data show CDR1 as SNHLY and CDR2 as FYNNEI. The CDR3 runs to 14 residues. V lost 7 bases and J lost 4; bases outside the gene matches: 6. Here the CDR3 DNA reads TGTGCCAGCAACCCGGGACAGGGGGTTTACGAGCAGTACTTC. This sequence encodes CASNPGQGVYEQYF.

This clone has a handful of counts. The chain is built from TRBV4-3 and TRBJ2-3; D is possibly TRBD2 (5 bases). CDR1 is LGHNA, CDR2 YSLEER, per germline. V was cut by 0 bases and J by 0 bases, with 16 bases left in between. The CDR3 runs to 18 residues. The CDR3 DNA reads as TGCGCCAGCAGCCAAGATCCCCTAGCTGGAACTAGCACAGATACGCAGTATTTT. Its protein is CASSQDPLAGTSTDTQYF.

V is TRBV2 and J is TRBJ1-6, with TRBD1 identical over 7 bases. V shed 4 bases and J 7 bases; nucleotides not matched to a gene: 4. CDR1 SNHLY and CDR2 FYNNEI come from the germline V gene. This CDR3 contains 14 residues. CDR3 region: CASSGDRRNSPLHF. The CDR3, as DNA: TGTGCCAGCAGTGGGGACAGAAGAAATTCACCCCTCCACTTT.

The J gene is TRBJ2-2, the V gene TRBV5-1; no firm D call. The CDR3 covers 14 residues. The V end lost 0 bases, the J end lost 6 bases, and 9 bases lay between the germline ends. Germline V gives CDR1 SGHRS, CDR2 YFSETQ. CDR3 loop: CASSLGGPSGELFF. CDR3 coding DNA: TGCGCCAGCAGCTTGGGCGGCCCTTCCGGGGAGCTGTTTTTT.

This chain joins TRBV11-2 and TRBJ1-6; D unresolved. V dropped 7 bases and J dropped 0 bases, with 16 bases sitting between them. The germline CDR1 and CDR2 sequences are SGHAT and FQNNGV. This CDR3 has 17 residues. CDR3 sequence: CASTSLDRGSYNSPLHF. The CDR3, as DNA: TGTGCCAGCACCTCTTTGGATCGGGGCTCCTATAATTCACCCCTCCACTTT.

This chain links TRBV6-6 with TRBJ1-5; D not certain. With 2 bases removed from V and 0 bases from J, the gap between germline ends came to 8 bases. Germline-derived CDR1 and CDR2 are MNHNY and SVGAGI (reference sequence). The CDR3 totals 15 residues. For the CDR3, the DNA is TGTGCCAGCAGTTACAATCCTTATAGCAATCAGCCCCAGCATTTT. Translating gives CASSYNPYSNQPQHF.